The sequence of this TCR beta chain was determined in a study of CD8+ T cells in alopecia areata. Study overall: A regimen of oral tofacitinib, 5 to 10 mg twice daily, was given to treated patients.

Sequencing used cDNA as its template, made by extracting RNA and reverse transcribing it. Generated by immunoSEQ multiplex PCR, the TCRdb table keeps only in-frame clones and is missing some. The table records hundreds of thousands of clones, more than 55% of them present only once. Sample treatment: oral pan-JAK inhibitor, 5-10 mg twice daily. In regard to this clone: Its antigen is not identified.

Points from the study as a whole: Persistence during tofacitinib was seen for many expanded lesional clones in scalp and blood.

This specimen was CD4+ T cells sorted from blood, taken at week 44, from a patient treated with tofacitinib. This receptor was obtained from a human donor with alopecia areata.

CDR3 nucleotides: TGTGCCAGCAGCTTTTTCCGTGACGGCGGGGAGCTGTTTTTT. This sequence encodes CASSFFRDGGELFF. The chain carries TRBV5-5 and TRBJ2-2; D remains ambiguous. Germline V gene lookup returns CDR1 SGHKS and CDR2 YYEKEE (reference sequence). V dropped 2 bases and J dropped 7 bases, with 12 bases sitting between them. The CDR3 consists of 14 residues.